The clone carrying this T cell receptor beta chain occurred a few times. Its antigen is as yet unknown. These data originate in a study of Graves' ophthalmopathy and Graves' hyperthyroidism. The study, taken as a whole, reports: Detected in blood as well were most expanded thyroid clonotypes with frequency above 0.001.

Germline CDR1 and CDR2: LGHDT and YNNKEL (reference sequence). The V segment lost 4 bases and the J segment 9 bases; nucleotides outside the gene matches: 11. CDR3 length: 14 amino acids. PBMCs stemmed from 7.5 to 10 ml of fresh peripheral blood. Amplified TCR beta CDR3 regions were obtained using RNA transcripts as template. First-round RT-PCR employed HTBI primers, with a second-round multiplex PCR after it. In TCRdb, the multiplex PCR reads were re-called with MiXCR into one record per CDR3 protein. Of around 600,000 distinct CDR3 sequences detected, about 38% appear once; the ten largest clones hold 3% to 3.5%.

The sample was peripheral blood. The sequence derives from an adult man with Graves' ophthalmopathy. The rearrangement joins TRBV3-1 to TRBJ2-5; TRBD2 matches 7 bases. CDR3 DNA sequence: TGTGCCAGCAGCCCCGGACTAGTCGTATCGGCCCAGTACTTC. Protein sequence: CASSPGLVVSAQYF.